Shown below are 11 T cell receptor beta chains from a single sample sequenced in a study of T cell responses to AZD1222 COVID-19 vaccine. Profiling relied on immunoSEQ multiplex PCR, and the TCRdb table lists in-frame clones only, not all of them. The repertoire holds more than 140,000 clones, with 88% as singletons. The source was peripheral blood, collected on day 0 of MenACWY control vaccination. These receptors were taken from an adult in good health.

The V gene is TRBV7-9, the J gene TRBJ2-2; D is unresolved. This CDR3 contains 14 residues. Germline V gene sequence: CDR1 SEHNR, CDR2 FQNEAQ (reference sequence). The ends were cut back, 2 bases at V and 1 base at J, with 5 bases in the middle. CDR3 region: CASSLSGNTGELFF. The CDR3 DNA reads TGTGCCAGCAGCTTATCAGGGAACACCGGGGAGCTGTTTTTT.

The V and J genes are TRBV7-3 and TRBJ2-3; D remains ambiguous. This CDR3 contains 14 residues. The germline V gene encodes CDR1 SGHTA and CDR2 FQGTGA. Trimming pared 5 bases from V and 5 bases from J, leaving 14 bases between. CDR3 sequence (DNA): TGTGCCAGCAGCCTTGCTGGCGGCCGAGATACGCAGTATTTT. Residues: CASSLAGGRDTQYF.

The chain uses TRBV9 and TRBJ2-7; the D gene is possibly TRBD1 (6 bases). The length of the CDR3 is 16 residues. Germline assignment: CDR1 SGDLS and CDR2 YYNGEE. Deletions cut 0 bases from V and 7 bases from J, with 20 bases between. The CDR3 bases are TGTGCCAGCAGCGTAGCGGATGGCAGGGGCACGGGGGAGCAGTACTTC. Translation gives CASSVADGRGTGEQYF.

This clone was counted once. The chain is built from TRBV4-1 and TRBJ1-5; TRBD1 matches at 9 bases. The CDR3 contains 15 residues. The germline V gene encodes CDR1 MGHRA and CDR2 YSYEKL. Unmatched junction bases numbered 2, after V lost 3 bases and J lost 2 bases. The CDR3 DNA follows: TGCGCCAGCAGCCAGCGGACAGGGGGCAATCAGCCCCAGCATTTT. Translation: CASSQRTGGNQPQHF.

The V and J genes are TRBV28 and TRBJ2-2; D may match TRBD1 or TRBD2 (5 bases each). The CDR3 extends over 15 amino acids. V was shortened by 6 bases and J by 0 bases, with 11 bases between the two germline ends. Germline V gives CDR1 MDHEN, CDR2 SYDVKM. The CDR3 spells CASRPGSTNTGELFF. The CDR3 coding sequence is TGTGCCAGCAGGCCAGGGAGTACGAACACCGGGGAGCTGTTTTTT.

The chain has TRBV4-3 and TRBJ1-2; possible D gene TRBD1, 5 bases. Trimming removed 0 bases from V and 12 bases from J, with 20 bases in between. Germline V gene lookup returns CDR1 LGHNA and CDR2 YSLEER. This CDR3 region has 15 residues. In DNA, the CDR3 is TGCGCCAGCAGCCAAGATCAAAAGGGGTTCGGCGGCCACACCTTC. Translating it yields CASSQDQKGFGGHTF.

V usage is TRBV6-4 and J usage is TRBJ1-3, with D unresolved. V was clipped by 3 bases and J by 2 bases, with 11 bases between them. CDR1 is MRHNA, CDR2 SNTAGT, per germline. The CDR3 extends over 15 amino acids. This CDR3 reads CASSERAVAGNTIYF. The DNA for the CDR3 is TGTGCCAGCAGTGAACGGGCAGTGGCTGGAAACACCATATATTTT.

This clone showed up just once. The rearrangement uses TRBV4-1 and TRBJ1-5; D perhaps matches TRBD1 (6 bases). The V end lost 1 base, the J end lost 0 bases, and 16 bases lay between the germline ends. Germline assignment: CDR1 MGHRA and CDR2 YSYEKL. The CDR3 sequence is 18 residues long. Written as DNA, the CDR3 is TGCGCCAGCAGCCAAGGATCACAGGGCTATTATAGCAATCAGCCCCAGCATTTT. Residues: CASSQGSQGYYSNQPQHF.

V is TRBV2 and J is TRBJ2-1; 10 nucleotides line up with TRBD2. Per germline, CDR1 SNHLY and CDR2 FYNNEI. V trimming: 6 bases; J trimming: 2 bases; junction bases outside the gene matches: 4. CDR3 size: 15 residues. The CDR3: CASRIAGGPYNEQFF. The CDR3 DNA follows: TGTGCCAGCAGAATAGCGGGGGGTCCCTACAATGAGCAGTTCTTC.

The chain has TRBV7-2 and TRBJ1-3; 7 nucleotides match TRBD1. Germline CDR1 is SGHTA and CDR2 is FQGNSA. With 0 bases clipped from V and 3 bases from J, the junction kept 2 bases outside the gene matches. The CDR3 contains 15 residues. The CDR3 DNA is TGTGCCAGCAGCTTAGCGACAGGGTATGGAAACACCATATATTTT. It translates to CASSLATGYGNTIYF. Full variable domain (missing parts from reference TRBV7-2 and TRBJ1-3): GAGVSQSPSNKVTEKGKDVELRCDPISGHTALYWYRQSLGQGLEFLIYFQGNSAPDKSGLPSDRFSAERTGGSVSTLTIQRTQQEDSAVYLCASSLATGYGNTIYFGEGSWLTVV.

V gene TRBV10-2 combines with J gene TRBJ1-4; the match to TRBD1 covers 7 bases. The V segment lost 5 bases and the J segment 7 bases; nucleotides outside the gene matches: 7. This CDR3 region has 14 residues. Germline-derived CDR1 and CDR2 are WSHSY and SAAADI. The CDR3, as DNA: TGCGCCAGCAGTAGAGGGCAGGGGGTTGAAAAACTGTTTTTT. Translation: CASSRGQGVEKLFF.